The rows below give T cell receptor beta chains drawn from one sample of a study of synovial regulatory T cells in juvenile arthritis. Generated by immunoSEQ multiplex PCR, the TCRdb table keeps only in-frame clones and is missing some. Here the sample table reports 9,600 or so clones. Material: Treg cells from blood. These receptors were obtained from a donor aged 2-30 years with juvenile idiopathic arthritis. CDR3s include the opening cysteine and the closing phenylalanine or tryptophan. The order of the fields is J gene, clone size, V gene, CDR3 protein. Size values are once, few and many counts, or a class for expanded clones, and some rows have none.

J: TRBJ1-2; size: .; V: TRBV7-9; CDR3: CASSPHSDEGYTF
J: TRBJ2-1; size: .; V: TRBV28; CDR3: CASSTSGRSYNEQFF
J: TRBJ1-4; size: .; V: TRBV7-8; CDR3: CASSFGQSPTNEKLFF
J: TRBJ1-5; size: .; V: TRBV15; CDR3: CATSRDPPGAYQPQHF
J: TRBJ2-1; size: .; V: TRBV4-1; CDR3: CASSQEGRNEQFF
J: TRBJ2-3; size: .; V: TRBV11-2; CDR3: CASSATLGLYF
J: TRBJ2-7; size: medium-sized; V: TRBV6-6; CDR3: CASSYRDTYEQYF
J: TRBJ2-7; size: .; V: TRBV4-3; CDR3: CASSLGQGPYEQYF
J: TRBJ2-7; size: .; V: TRBV11-3; CDR3: CASSLEAGYEQYF
J: TRBJ2-3; size: .; V: TRBV18; CDR3: CASSQDRISTDTQYF
J: TRBJ2-3; size: .; V: TRBV9; CDR3: CASSQLAGGDTQYF
J: TRBJ1-2; size: .; V: TRBV10-3; CDR3: CAISGQGSRYGYTF
J: TRBJ2-7; size: .; V: TRBV18; CDR3: CASSPPQGAWEQYF
J: TRBJ1-6; size: .; V: TRBV4-1; CDR3: CASSQDLARTYNSPLHF
J: TRBJ1-1; size: .; V: TRBV5-1; CDR3: CASSLVGVGGRGMNTEAFF
J: TRBJ2-5; size: .; V: TRBV19; CDR3: CASNQRGGGETQYF
J: TRBJ2-7; size: .; V: TRBV7-9; CDR3: CASSPGGSYEQYF
J: TRBJ2-1; size: .; V: TRBV9; CDR3: CASSPWGGLAGGWHYNEQFF
J: TRBJ2-3; size: .; V: TRBV11-2; CDR3: CASSLGVAGGLTDTQYF
J: TRBJ2-4; size: .; V: TRBV4-3; CDR3: CASSQDFGPGGKNIQYF
J: TRBJ2-7; size: .; V: TRBV7-3; CDR3: CASSWYAGYEQYF
J: TRBJ1-5; size: .; V: TRBV15; CDR3: CATSRRGFSNQPQHF
J: TRBJ1-1; size: .; V: TRBV5-1; CDR3: CASRIGANTEAFF
J: TRBJ2-5; size: .; V: TRBV19; CDR3: CASLLTGAQETQYF
J: TRBJ2-7; size: .; V: TRBV4-2; CDR3: CASSQDLRGYYEQYF
J: TRBJ1-4; size: .; V: TRBV2; CDR3: CASRLEAAATNEKLFF
J: TRBJ1-2; size: .; V: TRBV18; CDR3: CASSDRGGTANYGYTF
J: TRBJ1-5; size: .; V: TRBV9; CDR3: CASSLGEGTYQPQHF
J: TRBJ1-2; size: .; V: TRBV5-1; CDR3: CASSLSVQPNYGYTF
J: TRBJ2-7; size: .; V: TRBV19; CDR3: CASRLQGAGGSSYEQYF
J: TRBJ2-7; size: .; V: TRBV6-6; CDR3: CASRDVRGSGYEQYF
J: TRBJ2-5; size: .; V: TRBV15; CDR3: CATSRDPTGQETQYF
J: TRBJ2-7; size: .; V: TRBV18; CDR3: CASSHRGTSGTYEQYF
J: TRBJ1-2; size: .; V: TRBV7-3; CDR3: CASSLGAGPYGYTF
J: TRBJ1-3; size: large; V: TRBV19; CDR3: CASKGVDSSGNTIYF
J: TRBJ1-1; size: .; V: TRBV30; CDR3: CAWTPELWGAFF